A selection of T cell receptor beta chains follows, all from one sample in a study of T cell changes during pregnancy in multiple sclerosis. Here immunoSEQ multiplex PCR was the method, and the copy in TCRdb shows in-frame clones only, minus some. The sample has tens of thousands of clones, almost 95% seen once; the top ten hold roughly 2%. This material consisted of peripheral blood, taken in the third trimester of pregnancy. The source is a female donor in good health, enrolled as a control in a pregnancy study. CDR3s include the opening cysteine and the closing phenylalanine or tryptophan. D genes are given only for firm matches. Rows give clone size only sometimes, using once, few, many, or a class for an expanded clone.

abundance	v_gene	j_gene	d_gene	CDR3nt	CDR3aa
-	TRBV11-3	TRBJ2-2	-	TGTGCCAGCAGCCCCCGCTCAGGGGCGGGCACCGGGGAGCTGTTTTTT	CASSPRSGAGTGELFF
-	TRBV5-5	TRBJ2-5	-	TGTGCCAGCCCCCCTGGGCGGGTAGAGACCCAGTACTTC	CASPPGRVETQYF
-	TRBV2	TRBJ1-3	-	TGTGCCAGCAGCCCGTCACCCAGTCGGACAGACCGAAACACCATATATTTT	CASSPSPSRTDRNTIYF
once	TRBV10-2	TRBJ2-5	-	TGCGCCAGCAGGGGACAACAATCTGGGACCCAGTACTTC	CASRGQQSGTQYF
-	TRBV28	TRBJ2-3	-	TGTGCCAGCCGACTGGTGGCAGCAGCAGATACGCAGTATTTT	CASRLVAAADTQYF
-	TRBV5-6	TRBJ1-2	-	TGTGCCAGCAGCAAGAACAGGGTCTATGGCTACACCTTC	CASSKNRVYGYTF
-	TRBV4-3	TRBJ2-5	TRBD2	TGCGCCAGCAGCCAAACAATAGCGGGAGAATCAGAGACCCAGTACTTC	CASSQTIAGESETQYF
-	TRBV4-1	TRBJ2-7	TRBD2	TGCGCCAGCAGCCAATCTACCTATAGCGGGGGGGCTGTCGGCTACGAGCAGTACTTC	CASSQSTYSGGAVGYEQYF
-	TRBV4-1	TRBJ1-1	TRBD1	TGCGCCAGCAGTCGCCAGGTGGACAGGGGTAACACTGAAGCTTTCTTT	CASSRQVDRGNTEAFF
-	TRBV28	TRBJ1-1	TRBD1	TGTGCCAGCAGTGACAGGGGTGTCGTGCAAGCTTTCTTT	CASSDRGVVQAFF
-	TRBV28	TRBJ2-3	TRBD2	TGTGCCAGCAGTTTCCGGGGGAGGGTCACAGATACGCAGTATTTT	CASSFRGRVTDTQYF
-	TRBV18	TRBJ2-7	-	TGTGCCAGCTCGTCAGGGGCGGGTTACGAGCAGTACTTC	CASSSGAGYEQYF
-	TRBV5-6	TRBJ2-1	TRBD2	TGTGCCAGCAGCGTGAGACAAACGGGAGGGGGCAATGAGCAGTTCTTC	CASSVRQTGGGNEQFF
-	TRBV7-8	TRBJ2-7	TRBD2	TGTGCCAGCAGCTTAGTGCGGGCAGGGCGGTGGGATAGCGGGTCCGGGTCCTACGAGCAGTACTTC	CASSLVRAGRWDSGSGSYEQYF
-	TRBV7-2	TRBJ2-5	-	TGTGCCAGCAGCTTACACGGGTATAGTCAGACCCAGTACTTC	CASSLHGYSQTQYF
-	TRBV12-1	TRBJ1-1	-	TGTGCCAGCAGCTTAAAACAGGGGATGCGCACTGAAGCTTTCTTT	CASSLKQGMRTEAFF
-	TRBV7-9	TRBJ1-5	-	TGTGCCAGCAGCTTAGAGGGGTATCAGCCCCAGCATTTT	CASSLEGYQPQHF
-	TRBV28	TRBJ2-7	-	TGTGCCAGCAGGGTCCAGGGAGGTCGCTACGAGCAGTACTTC	CASRVQGGRYEQYF
-	TRBV6-5	TRBJ1-1	-	TGTGCCAGCAGTTCGAGGGGCAGGGGCACTGAAGCTTTCTTT	CASSSRGRGTEAFF
-	TRBV7-2	TRBJ1-3	TRBD1	TGTGCCAGCAGCTCCAGATTCGGACAGGGAAGAAACACCATATATTTT	CASSSRFGQGRNTIYF
-	TRBV5-4	TRBJ2-5	TRBD2	TGTGCCAGCAGCAACCGACTAGCGGGGGGAGAGACCCAGTACTTC	CASSNRLAGGETQYF
-	TRBV30	TRBJ2-1	TRBD2	TGTGCCTGGACTAGCGGGGGCGCCCACATATGGGATGAGCAGTTCTTC	CAWTSGGAHIWDEQFF
-	TRBV21-1	TRBJ1-3	-	TGTGCCAGCCGAACCCCGAATTACAGGAGCTCTGGAAACACCATATATTTT	CASRTPNYRSSGNTIYF
-	TRBV28	TRBJ1-4	TRBD1	TGTGCCAGCAGCCAACAGGGGATTTACTATGAAAAACTGTTTTTT	CASSQQGIYYEKLFF
-	TRBV7-8	TRBJ2-3	-	TGTGCCAGCAGCTCGCGCTACAGGGCAGATACGCAGTATTTT	CASSSRYRADTQYF
-	TRBV2	TRBJ1-2	TRBD1	TGTGCCAGCAGTATAGGGGGCGGGGAAAACTATGGCTACACCTTC	CASSIGGGENYGYTF
-	TRBV10-1	TRBJ2-1	-	TGCGCCAGCAGTGATGAATGGGCAGGGATCCCCCCAAGCTCCTACAATGAGCAGTTCTTC	CASSDEWAGIPPSSYNEQFF
-	TRBV7-6	TRBJ2-1	TRBD2	TGTGCCAGCAGCCTCGGGACTAGCGGGAGGGCCCCCAATGAGCAGTTCTTC	CASSLGTSGRAPNEQFF
few	TRBV30	TRBJ2-7	TRBD1	TGTGCCTGGTCCGGGACAGTGCCCTACGAGCAGTACTTC	CAWSGTVPYEQYF
-	TRBV15	TRBJ1-1	-	TGTGCCACCAGCAGAGATTTGGGGGGGAGCCCGAGGAACACTGAAGCTTTCTTT	CATSRDLGGSPRNTEAFF
-	TRBV6-4	TRBJ2-1	TRBD2	TGTGCCAGCAGTGACTCGACTAGCGGGGATTACAATGAGCAGTTCTTC	CASSDSTSGDYNEQFF
-	TRBV7-3	TRBJ1-3	TRBD1	TGTGCCAGCAGCTCGGACAGGGGCAACACCATATATTTT	CASSSDRGNTIYF
-	TRBV28	TRBJ2-5	-	TGTGCCAGCAGTTTAAGGGCAGGGCAAGAGACCCAGTACTTC	CASSLRAGQETQYF
once	TRBV4-1	TRBJ2-3	TRBD2	TGCGCCAGCAGCCAAAGGGAGGGAGATACGCAGTATTTT	CASSQREGDTQYF
-	TRBV10-3	TRBJ1-1	TRBD1	TGTGCCATAGCAGGGGGCGCGGGCACTGAAGCTTTCTTT	CAIAGGAGTEAFF
-	TRBV29-1	TRBJ2-1	-	TGCAGCGCTGGAACAGGACCGACGAGCTCCTACAATGAGCAGTTCTTC	CSAGTGPTSSYNEQFF
-	TRBV9	TRBJ2-1	TRBD2	TGTGCCAGCAGCGTCAAGACTAGCGGGTTCTACAATGAGCAGTTCTTC	CASSVKTSGFYNEQFF
-	TRBV18	TRBJ2-5	-	TGTGCCAGCTCACCACTTACGGAAGAGACCCAGTACTTC	CASSPLTEETQYF
-	TRBV7-6	TRBJ2-3	TRBD2	TGTGCCAGCAGCTTAGGGGCAGGGAGGGACACAGATACGCAGTATTTT	CASSLGAGRDTDTQYF
-	TRBV7-2	TRBJ2-7	-	TGTGCCAGCAGCTTAGTCACGGGATCAGGGGCCTACGAGCAGTACTTC	CASSLVTGSGAYEQYF
-	TRBV29-1	TRBJ2-6	-	TGCAGCATCAGGGCGTCGGGCGATCTTGGGGCCAACGTCCTGACTTTC	CSIRASGDLGANVLTF
-	TRBV5-1	TRBJ2-5	-	TGCGCCAGCAGCTTGTCCCGGCCAGGGGAGACCCAGTACTTC	CASSLSRPGETQYF
many	TRBV6-5	TRBJ1-1	-	TGTGCCAGCAGTTACGAGCTCAACACTGAAGCTTTCTTT	CASSYELNTEAFF
-	TRBV4-1	TRBJ2-7	TRBD2	TGCGCCAGCAGCCAAATCTGGACTAGCGGGGGGGTAGACACCTACGAGCAGTACTTC	CASSQIWTSGGVDTYEQYF
-	TRBV7-9	TRBJ2-7	TRBD1	TGTGCCAGCAGCTGGGGGACAGGGGCCTCCTACGAGCAGTACTTC	CASSWGTGASYEQYF